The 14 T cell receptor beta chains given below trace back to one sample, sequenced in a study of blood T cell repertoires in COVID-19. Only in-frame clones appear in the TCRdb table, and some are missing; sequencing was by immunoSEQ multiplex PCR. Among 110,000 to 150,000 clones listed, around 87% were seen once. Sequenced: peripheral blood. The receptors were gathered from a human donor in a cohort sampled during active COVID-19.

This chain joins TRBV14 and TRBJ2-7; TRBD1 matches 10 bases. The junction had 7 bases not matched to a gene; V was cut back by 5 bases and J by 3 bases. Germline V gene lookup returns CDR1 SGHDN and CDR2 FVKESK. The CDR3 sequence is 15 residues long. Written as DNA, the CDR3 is TGTGCCAGCAGCGACCTGGGACAGGGGAGCTACGAGCAGTACTTC. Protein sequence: CASSDLGQGSYEQYF.

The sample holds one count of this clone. The DNA of the CDR3 is TGCGCCAGCAGCTCGACAGGCTTCTATGGCTACACCTTC. Translated, it gives CASSSTGFYGYTF. The chain recombines TRBV5-1 with TRBJ1-2, with D possibly being TRBD1 (6 bases). V lost 3 bases to trimming and J lost 4 bases, with 10 bases between them. Germline-derived CDR1 and CDR2 are SGHRS and YFSETQ. This CDR3 is built from 13 residues.

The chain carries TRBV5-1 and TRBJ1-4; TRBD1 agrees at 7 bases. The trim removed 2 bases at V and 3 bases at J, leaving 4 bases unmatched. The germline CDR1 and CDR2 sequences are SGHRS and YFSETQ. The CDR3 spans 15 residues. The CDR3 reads CASSFTGVSNEKLFF. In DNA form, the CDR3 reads TGCGCCAGCAGCTTTACAGGGGTCTCTAATGAAAAACTGTTTTTT.

The CDR3 DNA follows: TGTGCCAGCAGCCTACAGGGGGACTCCGTGGATACGCAGTATTTT. This codes for CASSLQGDSVDTQYF. The chain employs TRBV2 and TRBJ2-3; 8 nucleotides agree with TRBD1. The V gene's germline CDR1 is SNHLY and CDR2 FYNNEI. The CDR3 totals 15 residues. Trimming removed 6 bases from V and 6 bases from J; junction bases left unmatched: 11.

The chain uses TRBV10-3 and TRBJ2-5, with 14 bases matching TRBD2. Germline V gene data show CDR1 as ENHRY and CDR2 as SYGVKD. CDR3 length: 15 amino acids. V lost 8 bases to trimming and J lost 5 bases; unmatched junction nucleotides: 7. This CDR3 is CAIPTSGRARETQYF. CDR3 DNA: TGTGCCATCCCGACTAGCGGGAGGGCCAGGGAGACCCAGTACTTC.

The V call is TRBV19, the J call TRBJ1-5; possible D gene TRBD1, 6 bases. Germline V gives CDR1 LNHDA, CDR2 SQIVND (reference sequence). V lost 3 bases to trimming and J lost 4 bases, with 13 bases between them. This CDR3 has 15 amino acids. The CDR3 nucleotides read TGTGCCAGTAGTATCGGACAGTTACTGAATCAGCCCCAGCATTTT. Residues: CASSIGQLLNQPQHF.

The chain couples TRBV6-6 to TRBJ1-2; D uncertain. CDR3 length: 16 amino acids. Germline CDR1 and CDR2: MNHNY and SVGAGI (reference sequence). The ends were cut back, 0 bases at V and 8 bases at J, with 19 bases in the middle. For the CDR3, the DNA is TGTGCCAGCAGTTACTCGAAGGTTTGGGAGGCCGGGGGCTACACCTTC. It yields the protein CASSYSKVWEAGGYTF.

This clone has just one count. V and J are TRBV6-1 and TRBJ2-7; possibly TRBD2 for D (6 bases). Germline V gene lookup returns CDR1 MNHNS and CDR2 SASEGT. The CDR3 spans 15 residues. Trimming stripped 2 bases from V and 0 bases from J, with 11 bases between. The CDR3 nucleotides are TGTGCCAGCAGTGAACCCGGGGGAAGCTCCTACGAGCAGTACTTC. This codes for CASSEPGGSSYEQYF.

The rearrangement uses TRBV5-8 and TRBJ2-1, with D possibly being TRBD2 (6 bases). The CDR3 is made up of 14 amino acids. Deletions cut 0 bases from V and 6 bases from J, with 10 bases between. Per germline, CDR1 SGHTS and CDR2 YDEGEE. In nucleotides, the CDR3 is TGTGCCAGCAGCTTGGATCTCGGGGGCAATGAGCAGTTCTTC. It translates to CASSLDLGGNEQFF.

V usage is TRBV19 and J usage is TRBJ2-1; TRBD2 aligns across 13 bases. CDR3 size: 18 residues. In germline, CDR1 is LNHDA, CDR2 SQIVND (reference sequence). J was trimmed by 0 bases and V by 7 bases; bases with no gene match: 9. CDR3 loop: CASTPGTSGASSYNEQFF. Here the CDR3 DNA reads TGTGCCAGTACCCCCGGGACTAGCGGGGCGAGCTCCTACAATGAGCAGTTCTTC.

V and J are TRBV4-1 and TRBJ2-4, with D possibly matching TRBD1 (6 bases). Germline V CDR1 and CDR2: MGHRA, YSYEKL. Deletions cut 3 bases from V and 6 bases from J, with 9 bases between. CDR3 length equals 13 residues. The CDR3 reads CASSHSDRNIQYF. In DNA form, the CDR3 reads TGCGCCAGCAGCCACTCGGACAGAAACATTCAGTACTTC.

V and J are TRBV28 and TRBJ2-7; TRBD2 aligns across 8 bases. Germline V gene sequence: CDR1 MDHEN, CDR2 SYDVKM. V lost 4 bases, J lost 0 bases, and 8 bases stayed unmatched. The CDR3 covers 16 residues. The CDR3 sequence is CASSSGGLKNSYEQYF. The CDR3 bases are TGTGCCAGCAGTTCGGGGGGGCTTAAAAACTCCTACGAGCAGTACTTC.

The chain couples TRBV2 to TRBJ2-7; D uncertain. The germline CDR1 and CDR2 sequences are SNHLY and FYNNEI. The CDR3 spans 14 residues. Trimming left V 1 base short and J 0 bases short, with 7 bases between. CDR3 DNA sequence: TGTGCCAGCAGTGAAGGACTCCTCTCCTACGAGCAGTACTTC. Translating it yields CASSEGLLSYEQYF.

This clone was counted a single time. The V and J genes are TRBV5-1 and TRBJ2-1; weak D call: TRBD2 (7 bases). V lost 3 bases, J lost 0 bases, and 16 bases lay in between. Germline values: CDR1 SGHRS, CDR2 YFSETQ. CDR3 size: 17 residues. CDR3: CASSSIMGGGSYNEQFF. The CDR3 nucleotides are TGCGCCAGCAGCTCGATCATGGGAGGGGGCTCCTACAATGAGCAGTTCTTC.